The 22 T cell receptor beta chains presented below share a single source sample, sequenced in a study of blood T cells in healthy people across ages. It was with a sample-barcoded 5' primer and a J-beta primer mix that a second PCR of about 6 to 12 cycles was run. One entry per CDR3 protein, called by TCRdb with MiXCR from the 5' RACE reads. The table includes some 1.6 million distinct CDR3 sequences, about 31% detected once. Sequencing was done on a sample of blood. These receptors originate from a woman aged 25 to 39 in good health.

The rearrangement links TRBV5-1 to TRBJ2-7; D is uncertain. Trimming removed 0 bases at V and 0 bases at J, with 7 bases between. This CDR3 is built from 14 residues. CDR1 is SGHRS and CDR2 is YFSETQ in the germline V gene. CDR3 sequence: CASSLGATSYEQYF. CDR3 bases: TGCGCCAGCAGCTTGGGAGCGACCTCCTACGAGCAGTACTTC.

The V call is TRBV24-1, the J call TRBJ2-3; tentatively, D is TRBD2 (6 bases). The CDR3 runs to 14 residues. CDR1 KGHDR and CDR2 SFDVKD come from the germline V gene. Trimming left V 4 bases short and J 2 bases short, with 9 bases between. The CDR3 bases are TGTGCCACCAGTGACCGGGAGTACACAGATACGCAGTATTTT. This encodes CATSDREYTDTQYF.

With respect to this clonotype: Sequence at one end of the junction differs from germline and may be a read error. This chain connects TRBV15 to TRBJ2-4; TRBD2 aligns across 10 bases. Per germline, CDR1 LNHNV and CDR2 YYDKDF (reference sequence). The CDR3 is 15 amino acids. CDR3 sequence: CATGRGKREGLEQYF. The CDR3 coding sequence is TGTGCCACCGGCAGGGGCAAGCGGGAGGGCCTTGAGCAGTACTTC. Together with reference TRBV15 and TRBJ2-4, the CDR3 gives the full variable domain: DAMVIQNPRYQVTQFGKPVTLSCSQTLNHNVMYWYQQKSSQAPKLLFHYYDKDFNNEADTPDNFQSRRPNTSFCFLDIRSPGLGDTAMYLCATGRGKREGLEQYFGAGTRLSVL.

The chain joins TRBV7-8 to TRBJ2-1; D tentatively reads TRBD1 or TRBD2 (5 bases each). CDR1 SGHVS and CDR2 FQNEAQ come from the germline V gene. Trimming left V 3 bases short and J 2 bases short, with 11 bases between. This CDR3 has 15 residues. CDR3 coding DNA: TGTGCCAGCAGCTTGGGGGACCCAGCCTACAATGAGCAGTTCTTC. It codes for CASSLGDPAYNEQFF.

The J gene is TRBJ2-2, the V gene TRBV28, with D possibly matching TRBD2 (6 bases). The CDR3 extends over 16 amino acids. Between the trimmed V and J ends, which lost 3 bases and 1 base, there was a span of 12 bases. Germline CDR1 MDHEN, CDR2 SYDVKM. For the CDR3, the DNA is TGTGCCAGCAGTTTTGGCCCCGGGGGGAACACCGGGGAGCTGTTTTTT. Translation: CASSFGPGGNTGELFF.

The V gene is TRBV11-2, the J gene TRBJ2-1; TRBD2 is a possible D gene (5 bases). Trimming took 2 bases from V and 7 from J, leaving 15 bases between them. The CDR3 consists of 15 residues. Per germline, CDR1 SGHAT and CDR2 FQNNGV. CDR3 nucleotide sequence: TGTGCCAGCAGCTTATACGTGGGAGATTGGAATGAGCAGTTCTTC. It codes for CASSLYVGDWNEQFF.

This clonotype was seen more than once but under ten times. The chain is built from TRBV10-3 and TRBJ2-7, with 10 bases identical to TRBD1. V lost 2 bases and J lost 0; bases outside the gene matches: 1. The CDR3 runs to 15 residues. The V gene's germline CDR1 is ENHRY and CDR2 SYGVKD. This chain's CDR3 is CAISEGTGDSYEQYF. CDR3 nucleotides: TGTGCCATCAGTGAGGGGACAGGGGACTCCTACGAGCAGTACTTC.

This sequence joins TRBV6-6 and TRBJ2-4, with D perhaps TRBD1 (5 bases). The J call is doubtful: the DNA matches TRBJ2-7 better. This CDR3 has 12 amino acids. Germline CDR1 is MNHNY and CDR2 is SVGAGI (reference sequence). Here the CDR3 DNA reads TGTGCCAGCAGCCCCGCAGGGCTCGAGCAGTACTTC. Its translation: CASSPAGLEQYF.

The chain is built from TRBV12-5 and TRBJ1-3; no definite D call. CDR3 length equals 13 residues. CDR1 LGHNT and CDR2 FRNRAP come from the germline V gene. Trimming stripped 7 bases from V and 7 bases from J, with 14 bases between. In nucleotides, the CDR3 is TGTGCTAGTGCCGACGATTTGAGGAACACCATATATTTT. This codes for CASADDLRNTIYF.

This clonotype has just a few counts. The chain couples TRBV5-1 to TRBJ2-7, with D perhaps TRBD1 (5 bases). Trimming cost V 4 bases and J 2 bases, with 13 bases left between them. CDR1 and CDR2 from the germline V gene are SGHRS and YFSETQ. The CDR3 contains 14 residues. CDR3 protein: CASSTITGPYEQYF. The CDR3 region has the DNA TGCGCCAGCAGCACTATCACAGGACCCTACGAGCAGTACTTC.

The V gene is TRBV7-8, the J gene TRBJ2-3; 9 bases line up with TRBD1. CDR1 is SGHVS and CDR2 is FQNEAQ in the germline V gene. The CDR3 sequence is 15 residues long. V lost 5 bases, J lost 5 bases, and 8 bases stayed unmatched. The CDR3 sequence is CASSLRDREGDTQYF. The CDR3 DNA follows: TGTGCCAGCAGCCTCCGGGACAGGGAGGGAGATACGCAGTATTTT. The entire variable domain, with the rest obtained from reference TRBV7-8 and TRBJ2-3, is as follows: GAGVSQSPRYKVAKRGQDVALRCDPISGHVSLFWYQQALGQGPEFLTYFQNEAQLDKSGLPSDRFFAERPEGSVSTLKIQRTQQEDSAVYLCASSLRDREGDTQYFGPGTRLTVL.

This clonotype showed up many times. The chain is built from TRBV4-2 and TRBJ2-3, with TRBD2 matching 7 bases. There are 17 residues in the CDR3. Germline values: CDR1 LGHNA, CDR2 YNFKEQ. V was clipped by 0 bases and J by 3 bases; unmatched bases: 9. CDR3 coding DNA: TGTGCCAGCAGCCAAGATCCGTCGGGGGGTCGGACAGATACGCAGTATTTT. Amino acid sequence: CASSQDPSGGRTDTQYF.

This clonotype was seen a handful of times. The rearrangement joins TRBV7-3 to TRBJ2-3; D uncertain. The germline gives CDR1 SGHTA, CDR2 FQGTGA. The V end was cut by 2 bases, the J end by 4 bases, with 10 bases between. CDR3 length: 14 amino acids. DNA for the CDR3: TGTGCCAGCAGCTTATCCATAACGGCAGATACGCAGTATTTT. This translates into CASSLSITADTQYF.

This clonotype was detected a few times. The rearrangement joins TRBV7-9 to TRBJ2-6; D is possibly TRBD2 (5 bases). Germline-derived CDR1 and CDR2 are SEHNR and FQNEAQ (reference sequence). Trimming shortened V by 5 bases and J by 0 bases, and 14 bases separated the two germline ends. This CDR3 region has 17 residues. CDR3 sequence reads: CASSTHRGGSGANVLTF. In nucleotides, the CDR3 is TGTGCCAGCAGCACCCATCGCGGAGGCTCTGGGGCCAACGTCCTGACTTTC. Looking up the rest from reference TRBV7-9 and TRBJ2-6 gives the full variable domain: DTGVSQNPRHKITKRGQNVTFRCDPISEHNRLYWYRQTLGQGPEFLTYFQNEAQLEKSRLLSDRFSAERPKGSFSTLEIQRTEQGDSAMYLCASSTHRGGSGANVLTFGAGSRLTVL.

The chain uses TRBV20-1 and TRBJ2-1; D might be TRBD1 or TRBD2, each matching 6 bases. The CDR3 is made up of 13 amino acids. CDR1 is DFQATT and CDR2 is SNEGSKA in the germline V gene (reference sequence). Trimming shortened V by 7 bases and J by 7 bases, and 17 bases separated the two germline ends. The DNA for the CDR3 is TGCAGTGTCTGGGGGGCCCTGAGGAATGAGCAGTTCTTC. Its protein is CSVWGALRNEQFF.

The V call is TRBV4-1, the J call TRBJ1-2; the D gene is possibly TRBD1 (6 bases). CDR1 and CDR2 (germline): MGHRA, YSYEKL. CDR3 size: 12 residues. Trimming took 5 bases from V and 13 from J, leaving 17 bases between them. CDR3 nucleotides: TGCGCCAGCAGCGGGGACACCAATCTCTTCACCTTC. Translation gives CASSGDTNLFTF.

This clonotype was recorded at least ten times. V usage is TRBV4-1 and J usage is TRBJ1-6; D gene uncertain. V was shortened by 0 bases and J by 5 bases, with 5 bases between the two germline ends. The CDR3 has 14 residues. Germline lookup yields CDR1 MGHRA and CDR2 YSYEKL. The CDR3 loop reads CASSQEDNNSPLHF. CDR3 bases: TGCGCCAGCAGCCAAGAGGATAATAATTCACCCCTCCACTTT.

The gene calls are TRBV12-3 or TRBV12-4 and TRBJ2-5, with 10 positions matching TRBD2. TRBJ2-7 explains the end of the DNA better; the J call may be wrong. The CDR3 covers 14 residues. CDR3 sequence: CASSRSGGAHEQYF. CDR3 coding DNA: TGTGCCAGCAGCCGAAGCGGGGGGGCCCACGAGCAGTACTTC.

This chain connects TRBV20-1 to TRBJ2-7; tentatively, D is TRBD2 (6 bases). The CDR3 runs 13 residues. Germline V gene data show CDR1 as DFQATT and CDR2 as SNEGSKA (reference sequence). The ends were cut back, 5 bases at V and 3 bases at J, with 14 bases in the middle. This CDR3 reads CSAERVGSYEQYF. In nucleotides, the CDR3 is TGCAGTGCTGAGCGGGTTGGGAGCTACGAGCAGTACTTC.

The CDR3 sequence: CSARRRQGKEKLFF. CDR3 DNA sequence: TGCAGTGCTAGGAGGAGACAGGGCAAAGAAAAACTGTTTTTT. The chain combines TRBV20-1 with TRBJ1-4; 7 nucleotides align to TRBD1. The CDR3 totals 14 residues. Germline V gene sequence: CDR1 DFQATT, CDR2 SNEGSKA (reference sequence). V shed 3 bases and J 8 bases; nucleotides not matched to a gene: 9.

V usage is TRBV7-9 and J usage is TRBJ2-3; D is perhaps TRBD2 (7 bases). Germline V gene data show CDR1 as SEHNR and CDR2 as FQNEAQ (reference sequence). The CDR3 is 15 residues long. The V and J ends lost 4 bases and 2 bases respectively, with 13 bases between them. CDR3 bases: TGTGCCAGCAGCTCCGGGGGGCAATCCACAGATACGCAGTATTTT. Translated, it gives CASSSGGQSTDTQYF.

A few counts support this clonotype. The J gene is TRBJ2-1, the V gene TRBV10-3; tentative D call: TRBD2 (5 bases). CDR3 length equals 12 residues. Germline values: CDR1 ENHRY, CDR2 SYGVKD. Trimming cost V 10 bases and J 8 bases, with 15 bases left between them. CDR3 nucleotide sequence: TGTGCCACCCGGGAATACAAGGATGAGCAGTTCTTC. It translates to CATREYKDEQFF.